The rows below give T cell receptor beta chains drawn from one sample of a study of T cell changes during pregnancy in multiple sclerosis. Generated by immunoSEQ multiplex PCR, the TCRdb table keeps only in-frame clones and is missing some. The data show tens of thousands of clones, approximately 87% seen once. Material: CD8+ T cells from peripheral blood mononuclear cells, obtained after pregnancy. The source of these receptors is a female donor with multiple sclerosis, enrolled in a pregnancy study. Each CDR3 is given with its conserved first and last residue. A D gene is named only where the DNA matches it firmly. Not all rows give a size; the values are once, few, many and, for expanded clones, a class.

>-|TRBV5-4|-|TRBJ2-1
CASSPRLLSSYNEQFF
TGTGCCAGCAGCCCCAGACTCTTGAGCTCCTACAATGAGCAGTTCTTC
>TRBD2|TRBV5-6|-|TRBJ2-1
CASRETSGGALEQFF
TGTGCCAGCCGCGAGACTAGCGGGGGGGCCCTTGAGCAGTTCTTC
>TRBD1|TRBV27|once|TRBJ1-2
CASSSDLPGQGMGGYTF
TGTGCCAGCAGCAGTGACCTCCCGGGACAGGGAATGGGCGGCTACACCTTC
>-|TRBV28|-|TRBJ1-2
CASQRPIRGPTNYGYTF
TGTGCCAGCCAACGCCCCATCAGGGGCCCAACTAACTATGGCTACACCTTC
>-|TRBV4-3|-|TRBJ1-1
CASSQGLGLTEAFF
TGCGCCAGCAGCCAAGGACTAGGTCTCACTGAAGCTTTCTTT
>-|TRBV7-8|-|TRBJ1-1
CASSAVTGGPLGMNTEAFF
TGTGCCAGCAGCGCCGTCACCGGGGGGCCCTTGGGGATGAACACTGAAGCTTTCTTT
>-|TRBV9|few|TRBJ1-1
CASSERDNTEAFF
TGTGCCAGCAGCGAGCGGGACAACACTGAAGCTTTCTTT
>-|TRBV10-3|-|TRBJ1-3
CATHGGNTIYF
TGTGCCACCCACGGGGGGAACACCATATATTTT
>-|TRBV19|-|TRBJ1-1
CASSIHVGGATNTEAFF
TGTGCCAGTAGTATTCATGTGGGGGGGGCTACGAACACTGAAGCTTTCTTT
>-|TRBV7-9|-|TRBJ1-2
CASSFILRAEGYGYTF
TGTGCCAGCAGCTTTATTTTAAGGGCCGAGGGCTATGGCTACACCTTC
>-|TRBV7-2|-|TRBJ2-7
CASSPGVGGPYEQYF
TGTGCCAGCAGTCCCGGGGTAGGGGGACCCTACGAGCAGTACTTC
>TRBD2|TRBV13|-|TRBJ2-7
CASSSGTSGPYEQYF
TGTGCCAGCAGCTCCGGGACTAGCGGGCCCTACGAGCAGTACTTC
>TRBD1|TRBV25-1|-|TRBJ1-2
CASSENFGTGYGYTF
TGTGCCAGCAGTGAAAACTTCGGGACAGGGTATGGCTACACCTTC
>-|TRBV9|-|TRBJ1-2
CASSLEGPRSYGYTF
TGTGCCAGCAGCCTAGAAGGCCCTAGGAGCTATGGCTACACCTTC
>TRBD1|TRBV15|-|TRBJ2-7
CATSSQTGHYEQYF
TGTGCCACCAGTAGCCAGACAGGGCACTACGAGCAGTACTTC
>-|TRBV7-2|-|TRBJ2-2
CASSLTANTGELFF
TGTGCCAGCAGCTTAACAGCGAACACCGGGGAGCTGTTTTTT
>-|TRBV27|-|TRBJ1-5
CASSLSGGGQPQHF
TGTGCCAGCAGTTTATCCGGGGGGGGTCAGCCCCAGCATTTT
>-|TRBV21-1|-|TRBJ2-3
CASSKGRDRKQGRADTQYF
TGTGCCAGCAGCAAAGGACGAGACCGAAAACAGGGGCGCGCAGATACGCAGTATTTT
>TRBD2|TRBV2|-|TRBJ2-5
CASSPPTSLETQYF
TGTGCCAGCAGTCCCCCGACTAGCCTAGAGACCCAGTACTTC
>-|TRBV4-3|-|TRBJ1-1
CASSPRGIPTEAFF
TGCGCCAGCAGCCCGCGGGGGATACCGACTGAAGCTTTCTTT
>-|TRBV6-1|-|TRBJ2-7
CASSETDSATSYEQYF
TGTGCCAGCAGTGAAACCGACAGTGCTACTTCCTACGAGCAGTACTTC
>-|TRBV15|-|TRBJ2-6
CATSRGRGSGANVLTF
TGTGCCACCAGCAGAGGAAGGGGTTCTGGGGCCAACGTCCTGACTTTC
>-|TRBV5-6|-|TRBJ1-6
CASSSLDLSPLHF
TGTGCCAGCAGCTCTTTAGACTTGTCACCCCTCCACTTT
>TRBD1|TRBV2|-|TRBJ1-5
CASGTGTGGSNQPQHF
TGTGCCAGCGGAACCGGGACAGGGGGAAGCAATCAGCCCCAGCATTTT
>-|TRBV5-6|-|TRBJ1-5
CASSLGGGAQHF
TGTGCCAGCAGCTTAGGTGGCGGAGCCCAGCATTTT
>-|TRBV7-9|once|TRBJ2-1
CASSSLTRLYNEQFF
TGTGCCAGCAGCTCCCTCACCAGGCTCTACAATGAGCAGTTCTTC
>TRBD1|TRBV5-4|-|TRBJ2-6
CASSSRGQGDPGANVLTF
TGTGCCAGCAGTTCCCGAGGGCAGGGGGACCCTGGGGCCAACGTCCTGACTTTC
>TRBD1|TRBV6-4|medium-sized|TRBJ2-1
CASSAGGEDYNEQFF
TGTGCCAGCAGTGCAGGGGGCGAGGATTACAATGAGCAGTTCTTC
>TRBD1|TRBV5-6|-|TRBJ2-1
CASRGQGAPNEQFF
TGTGCCAGCAGGGGACAGGGGGCTCCCAATGAGCAGTTCTTC
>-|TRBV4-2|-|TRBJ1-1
CASSQVPREAFF
TGTGCCAGCAGCCAAGTTCCGAGAGAAGCTTTCTTT
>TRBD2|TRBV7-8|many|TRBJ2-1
CASSLGLAGGRRDEQFF
TGTGCCAGCAGCCTCGGACTAGCGGGGGGGCGTAGGGATGAGCAGTTCTTC
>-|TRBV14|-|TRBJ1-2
CASSRHSNYGYTF
TGTGCCAGCAGCCGACACTCTAACTATGGCTACACCTTC
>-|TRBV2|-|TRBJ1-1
CASRLLAGEKTEAFF
TGTGCCAGCAGATTGTTGGCAGGGGAAAAAACTGAAGCTTTCTTT
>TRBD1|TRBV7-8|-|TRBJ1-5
CASSLGQGVQPQHF
TGTGCCAGCAGCTTAGGACAGGGGGTTCAGCCCCAGCATTTT
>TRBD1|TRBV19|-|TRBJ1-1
CASSTPTGVMNTEAFF
TGTGCCAGTAGTACCCCGACAGGGGTCATGAACACTGAAGCTTTCTTT
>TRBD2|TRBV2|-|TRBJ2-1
CASREPTSGGEFF
TGTGCCAGCAGGGAACCTACTAGCGGGGGAGAGTTCTTC
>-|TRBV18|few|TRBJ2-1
CASSPHPGASNEQFF
TGTGCCAGCTCACCACATCCAGGGGCCAGCAATGAGCAGTTCTTC
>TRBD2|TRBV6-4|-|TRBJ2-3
CASSSTSGGANTQYF
TGTGCCAGCAGTTCGACTAGCGGGGGGGCAAATACGCAGTATTTT
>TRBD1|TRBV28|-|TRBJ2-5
CASSLRMVGGADQETQYF
TGTGCCAGCAGCCTGCGCATGGTAGGGGGCGCAGATCAAGAGACCCAGTACTTC
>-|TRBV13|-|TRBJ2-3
CASSPNRGSSTDTQYF
TGTGCCAGCAGCCCGAACCGCGGATCTAGCACAGATACGCAGTATTTT
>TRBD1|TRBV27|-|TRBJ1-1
CASSLGGQGNTEAFF
TGTGCCAGCAGTTTGGGGGGACAGGGGAACACTGAAGCTTTCTTT
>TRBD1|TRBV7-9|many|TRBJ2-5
CASSWTGKETQYF
TGTGCCAGCAGCTGGACAGGGAAAGAGACCCAGTACTTC
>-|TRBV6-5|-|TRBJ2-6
CASSYTDTGANVLTF
TGTGCCAGCAGTTACACAGATACTGGGGCCAACGTCCTGACTTTC